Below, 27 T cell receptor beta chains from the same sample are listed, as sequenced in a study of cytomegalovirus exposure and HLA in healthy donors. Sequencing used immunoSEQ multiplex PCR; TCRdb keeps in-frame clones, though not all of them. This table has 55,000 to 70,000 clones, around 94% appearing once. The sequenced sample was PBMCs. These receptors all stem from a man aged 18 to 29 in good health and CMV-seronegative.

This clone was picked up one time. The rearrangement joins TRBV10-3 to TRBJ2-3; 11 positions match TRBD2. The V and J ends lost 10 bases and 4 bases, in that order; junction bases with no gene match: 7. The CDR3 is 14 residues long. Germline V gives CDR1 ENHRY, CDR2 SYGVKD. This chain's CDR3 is CATLSGREADTQYF. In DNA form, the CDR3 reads TGTGCCACCCTTAGCGGGAGGGAGGCAGATACGCAGTATTTT.

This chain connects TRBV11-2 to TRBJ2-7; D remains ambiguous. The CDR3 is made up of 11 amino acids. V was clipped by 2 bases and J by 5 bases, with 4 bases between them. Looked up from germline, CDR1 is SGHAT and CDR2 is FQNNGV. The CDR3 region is CASSLSDEQYF. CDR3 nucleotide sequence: TGTGCCAGCAGCTTATCGGACGAGCAGTACTTC.

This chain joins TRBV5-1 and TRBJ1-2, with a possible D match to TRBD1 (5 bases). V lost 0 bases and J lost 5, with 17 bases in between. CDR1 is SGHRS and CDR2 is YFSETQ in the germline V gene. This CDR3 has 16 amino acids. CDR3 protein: CASSLEGGGETYGYTF. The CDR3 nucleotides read TGCGCCAGCAGCTTGGAGGGCGGGGGGGAGACTTATGGCTACACCTTC.

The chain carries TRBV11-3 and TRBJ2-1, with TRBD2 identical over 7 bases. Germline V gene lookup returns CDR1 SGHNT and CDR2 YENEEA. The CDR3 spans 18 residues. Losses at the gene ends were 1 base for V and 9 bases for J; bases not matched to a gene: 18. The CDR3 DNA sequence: TGTGCCAGCAGCTTAGGTTCCAGCGTTGGCGGGAGCACAGCTGAGCAGTTCTTC. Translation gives CASSLGSSVGGSTAEQFF. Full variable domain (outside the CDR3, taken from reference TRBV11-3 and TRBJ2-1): EAGVVQSPRYKIIEKKQPVAFWCNPISGHNTLYWYLQNLGQGPELLIRYENEEAVDDSQLPKDRFSAERLKGVDSTLKIQPAELGDSAVYLCASSLGSSVGGSTAEQFFGPGTRLTVL.

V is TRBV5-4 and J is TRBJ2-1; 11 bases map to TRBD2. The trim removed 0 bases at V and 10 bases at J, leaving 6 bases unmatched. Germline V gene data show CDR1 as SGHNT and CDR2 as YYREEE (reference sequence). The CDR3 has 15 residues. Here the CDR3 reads CASSLEGLAAWEQFF. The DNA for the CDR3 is TGTGCCAGCAGCTTGGAGGGACTAGCGGCGTGGGAGCAGTTCTTC.

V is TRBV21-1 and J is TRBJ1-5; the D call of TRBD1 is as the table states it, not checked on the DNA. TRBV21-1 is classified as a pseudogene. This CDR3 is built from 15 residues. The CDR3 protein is CASSKVQGSNQPQHF. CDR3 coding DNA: TGTGCCAGCAGCAAAGTTCAGGGCAGCAATCAGCCCCAGCATTTT.

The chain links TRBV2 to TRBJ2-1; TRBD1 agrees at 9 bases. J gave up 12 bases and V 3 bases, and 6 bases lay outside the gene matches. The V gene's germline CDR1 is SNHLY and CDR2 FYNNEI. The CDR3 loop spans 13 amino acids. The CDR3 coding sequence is TGTGCCAGCAGTGAGGGGCCGACAGGGGGGCAGTTCTTC. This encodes CASSEGPTGGQFF.

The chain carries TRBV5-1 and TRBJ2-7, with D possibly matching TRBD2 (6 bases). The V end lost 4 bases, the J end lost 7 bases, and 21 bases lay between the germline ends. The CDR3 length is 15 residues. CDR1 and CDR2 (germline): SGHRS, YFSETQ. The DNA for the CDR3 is TGCGCCAGCAGCCCCATACGTACAGGAGGGAAGGAGCAGTACTTC. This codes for CASSPIRTGGKEQYF.

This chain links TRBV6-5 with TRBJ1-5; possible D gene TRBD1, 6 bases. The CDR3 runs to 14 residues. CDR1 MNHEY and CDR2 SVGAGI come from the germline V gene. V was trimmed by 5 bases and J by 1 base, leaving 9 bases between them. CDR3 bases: TGTGCCAGCAGTCAGGGGACGAGCAATCAGCCCCAGCATTTT. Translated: CASSQGTSNQPQHF.

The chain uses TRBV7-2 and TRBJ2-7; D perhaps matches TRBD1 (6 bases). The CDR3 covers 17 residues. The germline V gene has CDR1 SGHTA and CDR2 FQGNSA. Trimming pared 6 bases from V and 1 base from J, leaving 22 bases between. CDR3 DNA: TGTGCCAGCAGTCTCTCTCTCTCGTGGACAGAGTCCTACGAGCAGTACTTC. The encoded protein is CASSLSLSWTESYEQYF.

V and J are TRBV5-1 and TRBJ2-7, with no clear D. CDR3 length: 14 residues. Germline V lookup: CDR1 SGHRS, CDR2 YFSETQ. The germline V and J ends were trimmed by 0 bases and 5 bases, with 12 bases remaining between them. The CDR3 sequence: CASSLGANRDEQYF. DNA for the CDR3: TGCGCCAGCAGCTTGGGGGCCAACCGTGACGAGCAGTACTTC.

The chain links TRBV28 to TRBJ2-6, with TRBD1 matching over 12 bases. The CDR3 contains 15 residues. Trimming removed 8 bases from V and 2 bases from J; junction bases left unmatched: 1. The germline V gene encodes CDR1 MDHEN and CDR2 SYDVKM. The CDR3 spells CASGTGGAGANVLTF. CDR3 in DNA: TGTGCCAGCGGGACAGGGGGCGCTGGGGCCAACGTCCTGACTTTC.

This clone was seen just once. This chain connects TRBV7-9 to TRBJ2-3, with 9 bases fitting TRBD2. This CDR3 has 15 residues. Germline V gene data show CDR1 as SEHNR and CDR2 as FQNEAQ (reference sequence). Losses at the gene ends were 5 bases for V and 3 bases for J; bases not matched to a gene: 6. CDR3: CASSPLAGRTDTQYF. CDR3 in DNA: TGTGCCAGCAGCCCCCTAGCGGGAAGAACAGATACGCAGTATTTT.

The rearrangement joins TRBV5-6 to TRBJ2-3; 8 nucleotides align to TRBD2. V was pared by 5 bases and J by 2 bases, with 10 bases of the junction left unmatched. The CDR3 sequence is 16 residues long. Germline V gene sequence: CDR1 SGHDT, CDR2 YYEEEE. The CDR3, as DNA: TGTGCCAGCAGTTTATTAGCGGGAACGCTCACAGATACGCAGTATTTT. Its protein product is CASSLLAGTLTDTQYF.

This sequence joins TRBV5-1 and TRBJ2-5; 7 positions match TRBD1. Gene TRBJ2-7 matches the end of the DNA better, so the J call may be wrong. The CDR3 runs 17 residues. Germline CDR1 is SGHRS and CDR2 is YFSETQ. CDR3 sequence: CASSLEHSGTASYEQYF. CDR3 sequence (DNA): TGCGCCAGCAGCTTGGAACATTCCGGGACAGCATCCTACGAGCAGTACTTC.

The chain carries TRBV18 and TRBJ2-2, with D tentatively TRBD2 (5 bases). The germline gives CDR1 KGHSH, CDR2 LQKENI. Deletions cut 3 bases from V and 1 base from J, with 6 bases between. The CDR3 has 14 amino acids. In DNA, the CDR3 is TGTGCCAGCTCACCGGCGGGGAACACCGGGGAGCTGTTTTTT. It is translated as CASSPAGNTGELFF. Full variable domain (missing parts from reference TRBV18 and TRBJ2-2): NAGVMQNPRHLVRRRGQEARLRCSPMKGHSHVYWYRQLPEEGLKFMVYLQKENIIDESGMPKERFSAEFPKEGPSILRIQQVVRGDSAAYFCASSPAGNTGELFFGEGSRLTVL.

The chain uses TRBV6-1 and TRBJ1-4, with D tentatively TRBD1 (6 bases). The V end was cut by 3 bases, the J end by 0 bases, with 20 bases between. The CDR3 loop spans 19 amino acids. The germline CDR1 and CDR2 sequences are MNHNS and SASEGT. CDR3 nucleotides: TGTGCCAGCAGTGATGGATGGACAGCTACCTCTGCAACTAATGAAAAACTGTTTTTT. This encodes CASSDGWTATSATNEKLFF.

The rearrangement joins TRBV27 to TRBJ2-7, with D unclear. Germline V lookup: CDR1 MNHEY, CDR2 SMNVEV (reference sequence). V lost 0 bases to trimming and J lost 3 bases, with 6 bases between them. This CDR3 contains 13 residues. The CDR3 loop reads CASSLSRVYEQYF. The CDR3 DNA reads TGTGCCAGCAGTTTATCCCGGGTCTACGAGCAGTACTTC.

Written as DNA, the CDR3 is TGCAGGGGCGGGGTGGGCACTGAAGCTTTCTTT. Residues: CRGGVGTEAFF. The V call is TRBV20-1, the J call TRBJ1-1; no definite D call. This CDR3 is 11 amino acids long. Germline V gene sequence: CDR1 DFQATT, CDR2 SNEGSKA (reference sequence).

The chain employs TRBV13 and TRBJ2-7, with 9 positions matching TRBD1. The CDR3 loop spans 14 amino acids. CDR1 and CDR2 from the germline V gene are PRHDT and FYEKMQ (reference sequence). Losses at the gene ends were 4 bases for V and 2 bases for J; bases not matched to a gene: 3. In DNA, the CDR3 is TGTGCCAGCAGCTCCTACAGGGGGCCCTACGAGCAGTACTTC. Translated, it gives CASSSYRGPYEQYF.

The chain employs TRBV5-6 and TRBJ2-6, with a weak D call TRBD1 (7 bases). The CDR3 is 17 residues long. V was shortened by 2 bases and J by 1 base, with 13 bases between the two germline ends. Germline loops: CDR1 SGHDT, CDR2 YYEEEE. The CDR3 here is CASSLQGTFSGANVLTF. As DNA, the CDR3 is TGTGCCAGCAGCTTACAGGGGACTTTTTCTGGGGCCAACGTCCTGACTTTC.

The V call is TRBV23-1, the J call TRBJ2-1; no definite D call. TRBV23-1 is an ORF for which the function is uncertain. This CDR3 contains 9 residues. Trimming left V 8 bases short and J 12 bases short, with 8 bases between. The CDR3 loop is CASATGQFF. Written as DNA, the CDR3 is TGCGCCAGCGCCACGGGGCAGTTCTTC.

Here the CDR3 DNA reads TGTGCCAGCAGCCAATGGACAGGGTTTCGGCAAGAGACCCAGTACTTC. Protein sequence: CASSQWTGFRQETQYF. The rearrangement uses TRBV16 and TRBJ2-5; 8 nucleotides agree with TRBD1. Germline V gene data show CDR1 as KGHSY and CDR2 as FQNENV. The V and J ends lost 1 base and 2 bases, in that order; junction bases with no gene match: 6. The CDR3 covers 16 residues.

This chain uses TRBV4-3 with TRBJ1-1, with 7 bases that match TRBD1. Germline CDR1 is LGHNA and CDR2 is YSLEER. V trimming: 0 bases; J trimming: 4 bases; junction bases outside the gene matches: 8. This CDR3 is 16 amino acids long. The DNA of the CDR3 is TGCGCCAGCAGCCAAGAGGTGTGGGCAGGGGGCACTGAAGCTTTCTTT. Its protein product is CASSQEVWAGGTEAFF.

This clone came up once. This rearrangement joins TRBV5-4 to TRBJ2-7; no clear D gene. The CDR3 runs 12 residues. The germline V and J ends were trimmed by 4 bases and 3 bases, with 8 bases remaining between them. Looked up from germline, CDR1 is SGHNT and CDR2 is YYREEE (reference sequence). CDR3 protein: CASSLDLYEQYF. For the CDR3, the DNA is TGTGCCAGCAGCCTAGACCTCTACGAGCAGTACTTC.

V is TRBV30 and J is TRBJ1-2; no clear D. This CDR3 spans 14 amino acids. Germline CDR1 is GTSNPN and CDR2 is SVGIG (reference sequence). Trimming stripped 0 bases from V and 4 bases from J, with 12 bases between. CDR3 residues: CAWSVLAGSYGYTF. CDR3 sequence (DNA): TGTGCCTGGAGTGTACTAGCAGGCAGCTATGGCTACACCTTC.

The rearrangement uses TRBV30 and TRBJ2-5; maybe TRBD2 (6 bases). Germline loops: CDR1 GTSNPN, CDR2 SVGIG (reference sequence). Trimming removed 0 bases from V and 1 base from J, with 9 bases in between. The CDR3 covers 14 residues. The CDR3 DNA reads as TGTGCCTGGAGTGTTGGCGGGACCCAAGAGACCCAGTACTTC. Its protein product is CAWSVGGTQETQYF.